These T cell receptor beta chains were read from a single sample in a study of T-cell reconstitution after alpha-beta-depleted transplantation in children. TCRdb re-called the PCR reads with MiXCR, one entry per CDR3 protein. The sample holds approximately 300,000 distinct CDR3 sequences, around 10% seen once. The specimen was PBMCs, collected before TCRalphabeta/CD19-depleted stem cell transplant. Source of these receptors: a boy less than two years old with acute myeloid leukemia, due to receive a stem cell transplant. Both conserved end residues are part of each CDR3. The order of the fields is D gene, V gene, clone size, J gene, CDR3 protein, CDR3 DNA. The D gene is left open where the match is weak. Clone size appears in some rows only: once, few, many, or a class for an expanded clone.

.	TRBV24-1	few	TRBJ2-3	CATSDPPGTSTDTQYF	TGTGCCACCAGTGACCCCCCCGGTACTAGCACAGATACGCAGTATTTT
.	TRBV19	many	TRBJ2-7	CASGPVIPYYEQYF	TGTGCCAGTGGGCCGGTAATCCCCTACTACGAGCAGTACTTC
.	TRBV20-1	few	TRBJ2-2	CSASVGANTGELFF	TGCAGTGCTAGCGTGGGGGCGAACACCGGGGAGCTGTTTTTT
TRBD2	TRBV4-2	many	TRBJ2-7	CASSQDGDYYEQYF	TGTGCCAGCAGCCAAGACGGGGACTATTACGAGCAGTACTTC
TRBD2	TRBV12-3/TRBV12-4	.	TRBJ2-1	CASSFRLAGGSYPHNEQFF	TGTGCCAGCAGTTTCAGGCTAGCGGGAGGTTCCTATCCCCACAATGAGCAGTTCTTC
.	TRBV28	many	TRBJ1-5	CASSSDAGRSQHF	TGTGCCAGCAGTTCTGACGCAGGGCGGTCCCAGCATTTT
.	TRBV14	.	TRBJ2-7	CASSQTRDPAIGEQYF	TGTGCCAGCAGCCAAACCCGGGACCCCGCTATTGGGGAGCAGTACTTC
TRBD2	TRBV24-1	many	TRBJ2-3	CATSDYRRGETQYF	TGTGCCACCAGTGATTACCGTCGGGGGGAGACGCAGTATTTT
.	TRBV12-3/TRBV12-4	many	TRBJ2-6	CASRDQGSGANVLTF	TGTGCCAGCAGGGACCAGGGCTCTGGGGCCAACGTCCTGACTTTC
.	TRBV19	few	TRBJ1-2	CASSRTGTGYTF	TGTGCCAGTAGTAGAACAGGCACCGGCTACACCTTC
.	TRBV18	.	TRBJ2-3	CASSPRGGHTDTQYF	TGTGCCAGCTCACCACGGGGGGGCCACACAGATACGCAGTATTTT
.	TRBV6-1	many	TRBJ2-3	CASTDGRYWDTQYF	TGTGCCAGCACAGACGGCCGGTATTGGGATACGCAGTATTTT
TRBD1	TRBV6-1	few	TRBJ2-4	CASQQGNKNIQYF	TGTGCCAGCCAACAGGGGAACAAAAACATTCAGTACTTC
TRBD2	TRBV7-2	many	TRBJ2-3	CASSPWASGGTDTQYF	TGTGCCAGCAGCCCCTGGGCTAGCGGGGGCACAGATACGCAGTATTTT
.	TRBV6-1	many	TRBJ2-5	CASSEVGETQYF	TGTGCCAGCAGTGAAGTGGGGGAGACCCAGTACTTC
.	TRBV10-3	.	TRBJ1-2	CAISEGGYGYTF	TGTGCCATCAGTGAAGGGGGGTATGGCTACACCTTC
TRBD1	TRBV24-1	many	TRBJ2-1	CATSDLRTGGVNEQFF	TGTGCCACCAGTGATTTGCGGACAGGGGGGGTAAATGAGCAGTTCTTC
.	TRBV5-6	many	TRBJ2-5	CASSFRVFQETQYF	TGTGCCAGCAGCTTCCGGGTATTCCAAGAGACCCAGTACTTC
.	TRBV18	many	TRBJ2-3	CASSPRGGVSTDTQYF	TGTGCCAGCTCACCGAGGGGCGGGGTAAGCACAGATACGCAGTATTTT
.	TRBV6-4	.	TRBJ1-5	CASSDGSNQPQHF	TGTGCCAGCAGTGACGGGAGCAATCAGCCCCAGCATTTT
TRBD2	TRBV19	few	TRBJ2-1	CASSIEGGSSYNEQFF	TGTGCCAGTAGTATAGAGGGCGGGAGCTCCTACAATGAGCAGTTCTTC
.	TRBV2	few	TRBJ2-5	CASSELQETQYF	TGTGCCAGCAGTGAACTGCAAGAGACCCAGTACTTC
.	TRBV14	few	TRBJ2-7	CASSPETGITGEQYF	TGTGCCAGCAGCCCCGAGACTGGTATAACTGGTGAGCAGTACTTC